This T cell receptor (beta chain) was sequenced during a study of PD-1 blockade in mismatch repair-deficient tumors. At the level of the study: Patients had approximately 12 mismatch repair-deficient cancer types, all previously treated and progressing.

As for this clone: What it binds is not known.

Study results and caveats: After pembrolizumab, tumor-resident clones rose rapidly, then generally contracted before radiologic responses.

Sequenced by immunoSEQ multiplex PCR; TCRdb stores in-frame clones only, minus some. The sample holds around 130,000 clones; almost 90% are singletons and the top ten take 12%. This receptor was identified in an adult with mismatch repair-deficient cancer. The sequencing used peripheral blood, collected 70 to 72 weeks after starting pembrolizumab.

In nucleotides, the CDR3 is TGTGCCAGCACCTACAACTGGACAGGGCTCACTGAAGCTTTCTTT. Protein product: CASTYNWTGLTEAFF. V is TRBV6-5 and J is TRBJ1-1; TRBD1 matches at 8 bases. V shed 7 bases and J 4 bases; nucleotides not matched to a gene: 11. Germline assignment: CDR1 MNHEY and CDR2 SVGAGI. This CDR3 region has 15 residues.